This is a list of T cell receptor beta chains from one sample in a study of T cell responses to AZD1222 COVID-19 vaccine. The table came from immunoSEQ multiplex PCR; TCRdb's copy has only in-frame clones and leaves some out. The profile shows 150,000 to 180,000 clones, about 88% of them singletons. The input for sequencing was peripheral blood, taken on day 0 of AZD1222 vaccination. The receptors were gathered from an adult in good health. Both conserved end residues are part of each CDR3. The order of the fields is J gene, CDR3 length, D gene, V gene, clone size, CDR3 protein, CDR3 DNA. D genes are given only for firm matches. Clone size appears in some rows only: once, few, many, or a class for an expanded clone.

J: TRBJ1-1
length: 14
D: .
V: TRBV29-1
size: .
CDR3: CSVLLGGGLTEAFF
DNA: TGCAGCGTCCTCCTAGGGGGGGGCCTCACTGAAGCTTTCTTT

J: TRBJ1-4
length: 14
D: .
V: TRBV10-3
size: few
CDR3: CAISESGSREKLFF
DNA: TGTGCCATCAGTGAGTCGGGGAGCCGCGAAAAACTGTTTTTT

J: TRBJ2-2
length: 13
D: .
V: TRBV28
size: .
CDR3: CASSLRYTGELFF
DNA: TGTGCCAGCAGTTTGAGGTACACCGGGGAGCTGTTTTTT

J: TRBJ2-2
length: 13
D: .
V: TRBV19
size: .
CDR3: CASSNQPTGELFF
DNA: TGTGCCAGTAGTAACCAGCCAACGGGGGAGCTGTTTTTT

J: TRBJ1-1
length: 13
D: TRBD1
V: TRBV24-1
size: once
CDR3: CATRGTGATEAFF
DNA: TGTGCCACCAGAGGGACAGGGGCCACTGAAGCTTTCTTT

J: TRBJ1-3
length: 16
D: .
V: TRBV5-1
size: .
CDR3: CASSLVGTRVGNTIYF
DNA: TGCGCCAGCAGCTTGGTTGGCACCAGGGTGGGAAACACCATATATTTT

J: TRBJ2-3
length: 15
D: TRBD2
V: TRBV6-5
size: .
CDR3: CASSLGGRGADTQYF
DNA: TGTGCCAGCAGTTTGGGCGGGAGGGGGGCAGATACGCAGTATTTT

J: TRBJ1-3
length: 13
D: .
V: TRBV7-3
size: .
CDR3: CASSLGRGNTIYF
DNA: TGTGCCAGCAGCTTAGGTCGGGGAAACACCATATATTTT

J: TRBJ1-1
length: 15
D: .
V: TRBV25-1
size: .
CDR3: CASSPSNDRFSEAFF
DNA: TGTGCCAGCAGTCCGAGCAATGACCGGTTCAGTGAAGCTTTCTTT

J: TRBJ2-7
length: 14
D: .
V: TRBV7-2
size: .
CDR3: CASSFGVPSYEQYF
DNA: TGTGCCAGCAGCTTCGGGGTTCCTTCCTACGAGCAGTACTTC

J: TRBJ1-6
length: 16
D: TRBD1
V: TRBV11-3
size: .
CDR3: CASSLGPTGEDSPLHF
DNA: TGTGCCAGCAGCTTAGGCCCAACAGGGGAGGATTCACCCCTCCACTTT

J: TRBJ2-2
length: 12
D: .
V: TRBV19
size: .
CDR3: CASSSTAGELFF
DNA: TGTGCCAGTAGTTCCACTGCCGGGGAGCTGTTTTTT

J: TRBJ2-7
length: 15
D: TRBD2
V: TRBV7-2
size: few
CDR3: CASSARLASSYEQYF
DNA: TGTGCCAGCAGCGCCCGACTAGCGAGCTCCTACGAGCAGTACTTC

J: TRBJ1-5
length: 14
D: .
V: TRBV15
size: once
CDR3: CATSIQGRRQPQHF
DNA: TGTGCCACCAGCATCCAGGGGCGACGTCAGCCCCAGCATTTT

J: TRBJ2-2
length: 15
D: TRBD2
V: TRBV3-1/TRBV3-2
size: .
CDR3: CASSKTSGVNGELFF
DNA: TGTGCCAGCAGCAAGACTAGCGGGGTTAACGGGGAGCTGTTTTTT

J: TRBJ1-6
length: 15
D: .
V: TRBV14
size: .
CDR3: CASSQVGSSYSPLHF
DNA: TGTGCCAGCAGCCAAGTAGGCAGCTCCTATTCACCCCTCCACTTT

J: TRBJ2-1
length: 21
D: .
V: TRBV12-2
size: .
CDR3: CASRSSRIPVEPGQGHREQFF
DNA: TGTGCAAGTCGCTCCAGCCGGATACCCGTCGAACCGGGACAAGGGCATCGTGAGCAGTTCTTC

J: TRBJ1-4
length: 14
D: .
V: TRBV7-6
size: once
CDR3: CASSSRVANEKLFF
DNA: TGTGCCAGCAGCTCCAGGGTGGCTAATGAAAAACTGTTTTTT

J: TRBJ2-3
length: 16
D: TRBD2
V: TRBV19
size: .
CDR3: CASSPRTSGGTDTQYF
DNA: TGTGCCAGTAGCCCCCGGACTAGCGGGGGCACAGATACGCAGTATTTT

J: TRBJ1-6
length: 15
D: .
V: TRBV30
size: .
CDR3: CAWSVKGTYNSPLHF
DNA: TGTGCCTGGAGTGTAAAGGGCACCTATAATTCACCCCTCCACTTT

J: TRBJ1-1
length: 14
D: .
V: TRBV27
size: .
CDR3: CASTQTASATEAFF
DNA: TGTGCCAGCACCCAGACAGCCTCGGCAACTGAAGCTTTCTTT

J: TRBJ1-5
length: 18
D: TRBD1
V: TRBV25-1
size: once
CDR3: CASPEGGRSGQGNQPQHF
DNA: TGTGCCAGCCCTGAGGGGGGTCGATCGGGACAGGGGAATCAGCCCCAGCATTTT

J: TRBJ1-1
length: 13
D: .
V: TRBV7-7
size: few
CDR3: CASSARLGTEAFF
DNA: TGTGCTAGCAGCGCCCGTCTCGGCACTGAAGCTTTCTTT

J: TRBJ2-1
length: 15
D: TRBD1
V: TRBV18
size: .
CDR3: CASSPGTGAGNEQFF
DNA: TGTGCCAGCTCACCAGGGACAGGGGCGGGCAATGAGCAGTTCTTC

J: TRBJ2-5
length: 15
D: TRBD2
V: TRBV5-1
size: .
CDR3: CASSSTTSVWETQYF
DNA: TGCGCCAGCAGCTCAACCACTAGCGTCTGGGAGACCCAGTACTTC

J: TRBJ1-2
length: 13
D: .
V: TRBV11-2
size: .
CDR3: CASSSLRRGGYTF
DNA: TGTGCCAGCAGCTCCCTACGCCGGGGTGGCTACACCTTC

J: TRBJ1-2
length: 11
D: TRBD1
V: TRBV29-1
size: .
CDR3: CSAGGQSTYTF
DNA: TGCAGCGCTGGGGGACAGTCTACCTACACCTTC

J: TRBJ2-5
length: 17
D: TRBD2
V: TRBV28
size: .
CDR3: CASSPGLAGAVQETQYF
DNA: TGTGCCAGCAGCCCGGGACTAGCGGGGGCGGTACAAGAGACCCAGTACTTC

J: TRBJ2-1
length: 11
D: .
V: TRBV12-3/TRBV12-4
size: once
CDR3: CATSPRIEQFF
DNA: TGTGCCACCTCGCCTCGTATTGAGCAGTTCTTC

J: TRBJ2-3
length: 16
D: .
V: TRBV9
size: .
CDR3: CASSVDGGDSTDTQYF
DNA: TGTGCCAGCAGCGTAGATGGGGGAGACAGCACAGATACGCAGTATTTT

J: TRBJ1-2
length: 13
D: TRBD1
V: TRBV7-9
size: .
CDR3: CASSFGTGDGYTF
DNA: TGTGCCAGCAGCTTCGGGACAGGGGACGGCTACACCTTC

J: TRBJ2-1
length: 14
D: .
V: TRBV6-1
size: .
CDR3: CASSEGLGDDEQFF
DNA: TGTGCCAGCAGTGAAGGACTAGGGGACGATGAGCAGTTCTTC

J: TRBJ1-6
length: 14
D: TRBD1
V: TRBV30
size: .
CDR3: CAWSGTGGYSPLHF
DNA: TGTGCCTGGAGTGGTACAGGGGGGTATTCACCCCTCCACTTT

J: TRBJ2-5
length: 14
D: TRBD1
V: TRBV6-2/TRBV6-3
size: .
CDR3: CASSRQGGEETQYF
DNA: TGTGCCAGCAGTCGACAGGGGGGTGAAGAGACCCAGTACTTC

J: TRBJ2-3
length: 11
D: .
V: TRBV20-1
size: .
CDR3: CSGLVADTQYF
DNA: TGCAGTGGGCTAGTAGCAGATACGCAGTATTTT

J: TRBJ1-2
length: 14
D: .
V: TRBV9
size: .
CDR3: CASSAMSGAYGYTF
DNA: TGTGCCAGCAGCGCGATGTCGGGGGCCTATGGCTACACCTTC

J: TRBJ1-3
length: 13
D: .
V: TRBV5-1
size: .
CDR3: CASSLGAGDTIYF
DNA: TGCGCCAGCAGCTTAGGGGCAGGGGACACCATATATTTT

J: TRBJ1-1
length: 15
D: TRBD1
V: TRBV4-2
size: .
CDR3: CASSQSGTANTEAFF
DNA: TGTGCCAGCAGCCAATCAGGGACAGCCAACACTGAAGCTTTCTTT

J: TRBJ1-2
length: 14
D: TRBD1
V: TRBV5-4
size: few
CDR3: CASSGFTGDYGYTF
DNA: TGTGCCAGCAGCGGCTTTACAGGGGACTATGGCTACACCTTC

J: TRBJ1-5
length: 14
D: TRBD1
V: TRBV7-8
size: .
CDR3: CASSPEQGGRSENF
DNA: TGTGCCAGCAGCCCCGAACAGGGGGGGAGGTCGGAGAATTTT

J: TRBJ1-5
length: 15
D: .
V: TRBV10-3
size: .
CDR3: CAISEGNGRKEPQHF
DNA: TGTGCCATCAGTGAAGGTAACGGCAGGAAGGAGCCCCAGCATTTT

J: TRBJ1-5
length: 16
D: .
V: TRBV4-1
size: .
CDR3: CASSQDLTKSNQPQHF
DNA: TGCGCCAGCAGCCAAGATCTCACAAAAAGCAATCAGCCCCAGCATTTT

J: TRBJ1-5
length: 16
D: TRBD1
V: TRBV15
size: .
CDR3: CATSRSQGASNQPQHF
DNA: TGTGCCACCAGCAGAAGTCAGGGGGCGAGCAATCAGCCCCAGCATTTT

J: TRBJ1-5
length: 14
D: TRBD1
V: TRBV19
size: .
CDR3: CASSRDRSNQPQHF
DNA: TGTGCCAGTAGTAGGGACAGAAGCAATCAGCCCCAGCATTTT

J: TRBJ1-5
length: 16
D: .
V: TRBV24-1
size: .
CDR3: CATSDSGRLWERAQHF
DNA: TGTGCCACCAGTGACTCCGGTCGGTTGTGGGAGAGGGCCCAGCATTTT

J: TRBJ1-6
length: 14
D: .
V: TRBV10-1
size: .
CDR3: CASSENARNSPLHF
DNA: TGCGCCAGCAGTGAGAATGCTCGGAATTCACCCCTCCACTTT

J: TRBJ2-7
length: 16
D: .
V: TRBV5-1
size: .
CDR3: CASSLLSSDKPYEQYF
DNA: TGCGCCAGCAGCTTACTTTCCTCGGACAAGCCCTACGAGCAGTACTTC

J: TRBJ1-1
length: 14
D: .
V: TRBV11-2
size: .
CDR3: CASRLGVGHTEAFF
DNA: TGTGCCAGCAGATTAGGTGTAGGGCACACTGAAGCTTTCTTT

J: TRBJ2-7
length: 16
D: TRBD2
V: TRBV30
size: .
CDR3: CAWSYQGLAGSYEQYF
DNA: TGTGCCTGGAGTTACCAGGGACTAGCGGGATCCTACGAGCAGTACTTC

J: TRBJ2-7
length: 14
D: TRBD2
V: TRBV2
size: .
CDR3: CASNLAGGPYEQYF
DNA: TGTGCCAGCAACTTAGCGGGAGGGCCCTACGAGCAGTACTTC

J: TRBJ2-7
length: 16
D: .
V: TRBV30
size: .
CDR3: CAWRGGQDTRFYEQYF
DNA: TGTGCCTGGAGAGGAGGTCAGGACACCAGATTCTACGAGCAGTACTTC

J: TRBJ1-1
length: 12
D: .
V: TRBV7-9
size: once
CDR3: CASSPPTAEAFF
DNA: TGTGCCAGCAGCCCGCCAACAGCTGAAGCTTTCTTT

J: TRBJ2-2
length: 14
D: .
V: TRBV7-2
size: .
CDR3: CASSLGAVPGELFF
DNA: TGTGCCAGCAGCTTAGGTGCGGTCCCCGGGGAGCTGTTTTTT